This T cell receptor beta chain was recorded in a study of shared clonotypes between healthy human individuals. Germline assignment: CDR1 SGHTA and CDR2 FQGTGA. V dropped 7 bases and J dropped 2 bases, with 13 bases sitting between them. This CDR3 contains 14 residues. Each of the donors was a healthy adult who was HIV-negative and had not had a recent acute infection or vaccination. Repertoires were generated with immunoSEQ multiplex PCR, while TCRdb's copy carries only in-frame clones and drops some. Of roughly 2.4 million clones listed, approximately 96% are singletons. The sequencing input was naive CD4+ T cells sorted from blood. Subset described: CD45RA+ positively selected. This chain connects TRBV7-3 to TRBJ2-3, with D perhaps TRBD1 (5 bases). The clonotype originates from a man aged 18 to 30 in good health. CDR3 nucleotide sequence: TGTGCCAGCAATAGGGCAGGGCCCACAGATACGCAGTATTTT. It translates to CASNRAGPTDTQYF.